These 11 T cell receptor beta chains originate from one sample sequenced in a study of cytomegalovirus exposure and HLA in healthy donors. PCR used 60 Vbeta primers and 13 Jbeta primers. The data were produced by immunoSEQ multiplex PCR, yet TCRdb's version contains in-frame clones alone and is incomplete. This sample has roughly 150,000 clones, with 70% to 90% found just once. Specimen: PBMCs. These receptor sequences come from a woman under 30 in good health and CMV-seronegative.

The chain couples TRBV27 to TRBJ2-1, with 9 nucleotides matching TRBD1. The CDR3 is 15 amino acids. Germline V gives CDR1 MNHEY, CDR2 SMNVEV (reference sequence). J lost 5 bases, V lost 3 bases, and 5 bases had no gene match. CDR3 residues: CASSFRDRADNEQFF. CDR3 sequence (DNA): TGTGCCAGCAGTTTCCGGGACAGGGCCGACAATGAGCAGTTCTTC.

The chain joins TRBV6-5 to TRBJ1-5; tentatively, D is TRBD1 (6 bases). V lost 5 bases, J lost 4 bases, and 15 bases lay in between. CDR1 is MNHEY and CDR2 is SVGAGI in the germline V gene. The CDR3 contains 15 residues. The CDR3 reads CASSPQVQGNQPQHF. For the CDR3, the DNA is TGTGCCAGCAGTCCCCAAGTCCAGGGGAATCAGCCCCAGCATTTT.

The chain couples TRBV7-3 to TRBJ2-3, with D possibly TRBD1 on 6 matching bases. The CDR3 totals 15 residues. Germline CDR1 SGHTA, CDR2 FQGTGA. V was cut by 3 bases and J by 2 bases, with 12 bases left in between. CDR3 sequence reads: CASSFVGGLTDTQYF. The DNA for the CDR3 is TGTGCCAGCAGCTTCGTAGGGGGTCTCACAGATACGCAGTATTTT.

This chain links TRBV7-9 with TRBJ2-2, with D perhaps matching TRBD1 (6 bases). From germline, CDR1 is SEHNR and CDR2 FQNEAQ (reference sequence). The CDR3 runs 16 residues. Trimming cost V 3 bases and J 2 bases, with 13 bases left between them. The CDR3 DNA is TGTGCCAGCAGCTTTCCCCAGGGGACCAACACCGGGGAGCTGTTTTTT. It is translated as CASSFPQGTNTGELFF. Full variable domain (outside the CDR3, taken from reference TRBV7-9 and TRBJ2-2): DTGVSQNPRHKITKRGQNVTFRCDPISEHNRLYWYRQTLGQGPEFLTYFQNEAQLEKSRLLSDRFSAERPKGSFSTLEIQRTEQGDSAMYLCASSFPQGTNTGELFFGEGSRLTVL.

The V and J genes are TRBV18 and TRBJ1-1; D is perhaps TRBD1 (5 bases). Between the trimmed V and J ends, which lost 6 bases and 1 base, there was a span of 12 bases. This CDR3 is built from 14 residues. Looked up from germline, CDR1 is KGHSH and CDR2 is LQKENI. Here the CDR3 reads CASSSSQGNTEAFF. CDR3 DNA: TGTGCCAGCTCGTCAAGTCAGGGGAACACTGAAGCTTTCTTT.

This clone was picked up a small number of times. The chain links TRBV5-4 to TRBJ2-3; 8 bases line up with TRBD2. Germline lookup yields CDR1 SGHNT and CDR2 YYREEE (reference sequence). The trim removed 1 base at V and 2 bases at J, leaving 12 bases unmatched. The CDR3 runs to 18 residues. The CDR3 nucleotides are TGTGCCAGCAGCTTGCGAGCGGGAGCCCCGAAAAACACAGATACGCAGTATTTT. Translation: CASSLRAGAPKNTDTQYF.

J is TRBJ2-3 and V is TRBV5-1, with D unresolved. From germline, CDR1 is SGHRS and CDR2 YFSETQ. With 3 bases removed from V and 4 bases from J, the gap between germline ends came to 12 bases. The CDR3 runs 14 residues. The CDR3 is CASSWAVWADTQYF. CDR3 bases: TGCGCCAGCAGCTGGGCTGTCTGGGCAGATACGCAGTATTTT.

V usage is TRBV5-4 and J usage is TRBJ2-7; 7 nucleotides match TRBD2. This CDR3 spans 16 amino acids. CDR1 SGHNT and CDR2 YYREEE come from the germline V gene (reference sequence). J lost 5 bases, V lost 4 bases, and 15 bases had no gene match. In DNA, the CDR3 is TGTGCCAGCAGCACCACCGGAGGCGGGAGTGTCAACGAGCAGTACTTC. Protein sequence: CASSTTGGGSVNEQYF.

This chain links TRBV25-1 with TRBJ1-4; weak D call: TRBD1 (5 bases). CDR3 length: 13 amino acids. Germline CDR1 and CDR2: MGHDK and SYGVNS. V shed 3 bases and J shed 11 bases, with 13 bases lying between them. The chain's CDR3 is CASSDPDPGKLFF. For the CDR3, the DNA is TGTGCCAGCAGTGACCCCGATCCAGGGAAACTGTTTTTT.

V usage is TRBV25-1 and J usage is TRBJ2-2, with 8 bases identical to TRBD1. Germline V gene sequence: CDR1 MGHDK, CDR2 SYGVNS. The CDR3 is made up of 16 amino acids. The trim removed 3 bases at V and 1 base at J, leaving 4 bases unmatched. Written as DNA, the CDR3 is TGTGCCAGCAGTGACCCCGGGACAGGGAACACCGGGGAGCTGTTTTTT. This sequence encodes CASSDPGTGNTGELFF.

The rearrangement joins TRBV7-9 to TRBJ1-1; no firm D call. Trimming stripped 7 bases from V and 1 base from J, with 19 bases between. Looked up from germline, CDR1 is SEHNR and CDR2 is FQNEAQ (reference sequence). The CDR3 sequence is 16 residues long. The DNA for the CDR3 is TGTGCCAGCACCGAAATGGGCCGGGAAACGAACACTGAAGCTTTCTTT. Its translation: CASTEMGRETNTEAFF.